What follows is one TCR beta chain and its context. Antigen: not known. The same CDR3 is also encoded by other DNA sequences in this sample. This entry is derived from a study of T cell responses to AZD1222 COVID-19 vaccine. Study outcomes and limitations: Spike-wide vaccine-associated CD4 TCRs dominated at 160-218 and 743-854.

Assay used: immunoSEQ multiplex PCR; TCRdb lists only in-frame clones, some missing. The repertoire holds 80,000 or so clones, with about nine tenths as singletons. This clonotype was sampled from an adult in good health. The source material was peripheral blood, sampled on day 0 of MenACWY control vaccination.

The CDR3 bases are TGTGCCAGCAGCCTGGGGGGGGCCGGGAGGGCCCTCGAGCAGTACTTC. Translated: CASSLGGAGRALEQYF. V and J are TRBV5-4 and TRBJ2-7; 8 positions agree with TRBD2. The CDR3 contains 16 residues. Losses at the gene ends were 4 bases for V and 6 bases for J; bases not matched to a gene: 15. Germline-derived CDR1 and CDR2 are SGHNT and YYREEE (reference sequence). Together with reference TRBV5-4 and TRBJ2-7, the CDR3 gives the full variable domain: ETGVTQSPTHLIKTRGQQVTLRCSSQSGHNTVSWYQQALGQGPQFIFQYYREEENGRGNFPPRFSGLQFPNYSSELNVNALELDDSALYLCASSLGGAGRALEQYFGPGTRLTVT.